Sequencing of this TCR beta chain was carried out in a study of shared clonotypes between healthy human individuals. In the case of this clone: The same CDR3 is also encoded by other DNA sequences in this sample.

This CDR3 contains 11 residues. The germline V gene encodes CDR1 MNHEY and CDR2 SVGAGI. V dropped 8 bases and J dropped 2 bases, with 6 bases sitting between them. Naive CD4+ cells were CD45RA-selected; the remaining cells were memory. The assay was immunoSEQ multiplex PCR, and TCRdb's table has in-frame clones only and misses some. This table holds roughly 2 million clones, 85% to 95% found once. Sequenced input: naive CD4+ T cells sorted from blood. The subset denotes: CD45RA+ positively selected. This sequence originates from a man aged 18 to 35 in good health. The chain carries TRBV6-5 and TRBJ1-2, with D maybe TRBD1 (5 bases). The CDR3 nucleotides are TGTGCCAGCCGGACAAACTATGGCTACACCTTC. Its translation: CASRTNYGYTF.